Listed below are T cell receptor beta chains from one sample, sequenced in a study of T cell therapy after organ transplantation. TCRdb's copy holds only in-frame clones and misses some; the assay was immunoSEQ multiplex PCR. The sample includes approximately 15,000 clones, roughly 87% seen only once; the top ten take roughly 31%. For these TCRs, the target antigens are not known. Sequences were derived from CD8+ T cells from blood, sampled after autologous CMV-specific T cell therapy. The receptors originated from a human patient who had received a solid organ transplant and had CMV disease. Some T cells may arise from the graft donor. The CDR3 runs from the conserved cysteine through the conserved F or W. The D gene is left open where the match is weak. Clone size appears in some rows only: once, few, many, or a class for an expanded clone.

V,J,D,size,CDR3,DNA
TRBV19,TRBJ1-2,TRBD1,once,CASGTGSYYGYTF,TGTGCCAGCGGGACAGGATCATACTATGGCTACACCTTC
TRBV27,TRBJ2-6,NA,NA,CASSLLSSGANVLTF,TGTGCCAGCAGCCTTCTCAGCTCTGGGGCCAACGTCCTGACTTTC
TRBV6-6,TRBJ2-1,TRBD1,NA,CASSYGTGVNEQFF,TGTGCCAGCAGTTACGGGACAGGGGTAAATGAGCAGTTCTTC
TRBV27,TRBJ2-1,TRBD1,NA,CASSLGTGGSHEQFF,TGTGCCAGCAGTTTGGGGACAGGGGGTAGTCATGAGCAGTTCTTC
TRBV19,TRBJ2-5,NA,once,CASSADRETQYF,TGTGCCAGTAGTGCCGACAGGGAGACCCAGTACTTC
TRBV29-1,TRBJ2-7,NA,NA,CSVEGGADTYEQYF,TGCAGCGTTGAAGGGGGGGCGGACACCTACGAGCAGTACTTC
TRBV7-8,TRBJ2-5,TRBD2,NA,CASSLGLAGVTKTQYF,TGTGCCAGCAGCTTGGGACTAGCGGGGGTGACGAAGACCCAGTACTTC
TRBV5-5,TRBJ1-1,TRBD1,NA,CASSNGQAGVNTEAFF,TGTGCCAGCAGCAACGGACAGGCCGGTGTGAACACTGAAGCTTTCTTT
TRBV29-1,TRBJ1-1,NA,NA,CSVLGEGTEAFF,TGCAGCGTTTTGGGGGAGGGCACTGAAGCTTTCTTT
TRBV6-5,TRBJ2-1,NA,NA,CASSYSTWAEQFF,TGTGCCAGCAGTTACTCGACCTGGGCAGAGCAGTTCTTC
TRBV5-1,TRBJ1-1,TRBD1,NA,CASSPRLGGPNTEAFF,TGCGCCAGCAGCCCCCGGTTAGGGGGCCCGAACACTGAAGCTTTCTTT
TRBV25-1,TRBJ2-5,NA,NA,CASSDQSGAENQETQYF,TGTGCCAGCAGTGACCAAAGTGGGGCAGAAAACCAAGAGACCCAGTACTTC
TRBV7-9,TRBJ1-2,NA,once,CASSFHGGYTF,TGTGCCAGCAGCTTTCACGGTGGCTACACCTTC
TRBV7-2,TRBJ1-1,NA,NA,CASSLEGQLGVEAFF,TGTGCCAGCAGCTTAGAAGGACAGCTTGGGGTTGAAGCTTTCTTT
TRBV5-1,TRBJ1-2,NA,medium-sized,CASTDGPQEGGYGYTF,TGCGCCAGCACCGATGGTCCCCAGGAGGGTGGCTATGGCTACACCTTC
TRBV9,TRBJ2-1,TRBD2,NA,CASSGLAGGTYNEQFF,TGTGCCAGCAGCGGACTAGCGGGAGGAACCTACAATGAGCAGTTCTTC
TRBV9,TRBJ2-7,NA,NA,CASSPSGRTYEQYF,TGTGCCAGCAGCCCCTCCGGGAGAACCTACGAGCAGTACTTC
TRBV19,TRBJ1-5,NA,few,CASSKGEHSNQPQHF,TGTGCCAGTAGTAAGGGTGAACATAGCAATCAGCCCCAGCATTTT
TRBV2,TRBJ1-4,NA,NA,CASRGDGRNEKLFF,TGTGCCAGCAGGGGGGACGGCAGGAATGAAAAACTGTTTTTT
TRBV5-6,TRBJ2-7,NA,NA,CASSLEGSYYEQYF,TGTGCCAGCAGCTTGGAGGGCAGCTACTACGAGCAGTACTTC
TRBV4-2,TRBJ1-3,NA,NA,CASSQEPGAGALGNTIYF,TGTGCCAGCAGCCAAGAGCCGGGGGCGGGGGCATTAGGAAACACCATATATTTT
TRBV30,TRBJ1-2,NA,NA,CAWTMAGRGYTF,TGTGCCTGGACCATGGCGGGACGGGGCTACACCTTC
TRBV4-3,TRBJ2-2,NA,NA,CASSQAGTRTTGELFF,TGCGCCAGCAGCCAGGCCGGGACCAGGACTACCGGGGAGCTGTTTTTT
TRBV30,TRBJ1-5,NA,NA,CAWSAGTHSNQPQHF,TGTGCCTGGAGTGCCGGGACACATAGCAATCAGCCCCAGCATTTT
TRBV5-6,TRBJ2-2,TRBD1,once,CASSLSQNGQGTGELFF,TGTGCCAGCAGCTTATCCCAAAACGGACAGGGTACCGGGGAGCTGTTTTTT
TRBV7-9,TRBJ1-5,NA,NA,CASSYSNQPQHF,TGTGCCAGCAGCTATAGCAATCAGCCCCAGCATTTT
TRBV27,TRBJ2-7,TRBD2,NA,CASSPAGAAGDSYEQYF,TGTGCCAGCAGTCCCGCTGGTGCTGCGGGAGACTCCTACGAGCAGTACTTC
TRBV5-1,TRBJ2-2,NA,NA,CASSLVATDSTGELFF,TGCGCCAGCAGCTTGGTCGCGACAGACTCCACCGGGGAGCTGTTTTTT
TRBV19,TRBJ2-2,NA,NA,CASSSGPNTGELFF,TGTGCCAGTAGCAGCGGCCCGAACACCGGGGAGCTGTTTTTT
TRBV7-3,TRBJ1-1,TRBD1,NA,CASSATGRNTEAFF,TGTGCCAGCAGCGCGACAGGGCGGAACACTGAAGCTTTCTTT
TRBV27,TRBJ1-3,NA,NA,CASSLSASSGNTIYF,TGTGCCAGCAGTTTATCGGCCAGCTCTGGAAACACCATATATTTT
TRBV6-5,TRBJ1-1,NA,NA,CASSHLQLNTEAFF,TGTGCCAGCAGTCACCTACAGTTGAACACTGAAGCTTTCTTT
TRBV11-2,TRBJ1-2,NA,NA,CASSSSNDRFNYGYTF,TGTGCCAGCAGCTCCTCCAACGACAGGTTTAACTATGGCTACACCTTC
TRBV7-8,TRBJ2-1,TRBD1,NA,CASSLEGSRDREGNEQFF,TGTGCCAGCAGCTTAGAAGGGTCCCGGGACAGGGAGGGCAATGAGCAGTTCTTC
TRBV6-4,TRBJ2-3,TRBD2,once,CASSEAGGTDTQYF,TGTGCCAGCAGTGAAGCGGGAGGCACAGATACGCAGTATTTT
TRBV14,TRBJ2-1,TRBD1,NA,CASSQLPGQGDNEQFF,TGTGCCAGCAGCCAACTCCCGGGACAGGGAGACAATGAGCAGTTCTTC
TRBV5-1,TRBJ2-7,NA,NA,CASSLYTPDRAQGGYEQYF,TGCGCCAGCAGCTTATACACCCCAGACAGGGCACAGGGAGGGTACGAGCAGTACTTC
TRBV6-5,TRBJ1-1,NA,NA,CASSYREGTTEAFF,TGTGCCAGCAGTTACAGGGAGGGGACCACTGAAGCTTTCTTT
TRBV4-2,TRBJ2-4,NA,NA,CASSPTPGENTLAKNIQYF,TGTGCCAGCAGCCCTACCCCGGGCGAGAATACTCTAGCCAAAAACATTCAGTACTTC
TRBV19,TRBJ1-6,NA,NA,CASSMWGPRGSPLHF,TGTGCCAGTAGTATGTGGGGTCCTCGAGGTTCACCCCTCCACTTT
TRBV6-5,TRBJ2-2,TRBD2,NA,CASSYSGLAGTGELFF,TGTGCCAGCAGTTACTCGGGTCTAGCGGGCACCGGGGAGCTGTTTTTT
TRBV2,TRBJ2-1,NA,NA,CASGPGTPYNEQFF,TGTGCCAGCGGACCGGGGACACCTTACAATGAGCAGTTCTTC
TRBV5-1,TRBJ2-1,NA,NA,CASSLGPSNSYNEQFF,TGCGCCAGCAGCTTGGGCCCCAGTAACTCCTACAATGAGCAGTTCTTC
TRBV7-7,TRBJ2-3,TRBD1,once,CASSLGGGQGAATDTQYF,TGTGCCAGCAGCTTAGGTGGGGGACAGGGGGCGGCCACAGATACGCAGTATTTT
TRBV7-9,TRBJ1-2,TRBD1,once,CASSKVGDRGYYGYTF,TGTGCCAGCAGCAAGGTGGGCGACAGGGGATACTATGGCTACACCTTC
TRBV5-6,TRBJ2-1,NA,NA,CASTSYFSYNEQFF,TGTGCCAGCACCTCTTACTTCTCCTACAATGAGCAGTTCTTC
TRBV7-9,TRBJ2-7,TRBD2,NA,CASSLPFLAGGDEQYF,TGTGCCAGCAGCCTCCCCTTTCTAGCGGGTGGTGACGAGCAGTACTTC
TRBV4-1,TRBJ2-7,TRBD1,NA,CASSSRTGGNYEQYF,TGCGCCAGCAGCTCGAGGACAGGGGGTAACTACGAGCAGTACTTC